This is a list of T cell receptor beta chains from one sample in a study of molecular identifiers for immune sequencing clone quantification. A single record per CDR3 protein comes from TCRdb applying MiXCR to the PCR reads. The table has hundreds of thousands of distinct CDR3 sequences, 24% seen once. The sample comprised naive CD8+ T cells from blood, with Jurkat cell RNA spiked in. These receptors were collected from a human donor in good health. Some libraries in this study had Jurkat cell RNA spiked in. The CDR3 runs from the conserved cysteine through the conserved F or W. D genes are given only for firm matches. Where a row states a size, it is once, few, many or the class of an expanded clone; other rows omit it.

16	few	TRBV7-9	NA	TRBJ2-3	TGTGCCAGCAGCTTAATGGACTGGTCCTTCACAGATACGCAGTATTTT	CASSLMDWSFTDTQYF
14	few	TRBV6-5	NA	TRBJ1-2	TGTGCCAGCAGTTTCGGACTATTATCCTATGGCTACACCTTC	CASSFGLLSYGYTF
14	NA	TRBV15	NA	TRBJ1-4	TGTGCCACCAGCAGCATACCGGGACCGCCGACACTGTTTTTT	CATSSIPGPPTLFF
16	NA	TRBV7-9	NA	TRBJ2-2	TGTGCCAGCAGCCCCCCAGTTTCGGAGAACACCGGGGAGCTGTTTTTT	CASSPPVSENTGELFF
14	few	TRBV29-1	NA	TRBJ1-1	TGCAGCGTTGAAGATTCCCAGACTCACCCTGAAGCTTTCTTT	CSVEDSQTHPEAFF
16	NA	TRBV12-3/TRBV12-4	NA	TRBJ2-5	TGTGCCAGCAGTTTATCGCCGGGACAAGGACAAGAGACCCAGTACTTC	CASSLSPGQGQETQYF
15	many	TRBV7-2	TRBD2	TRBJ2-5	TGTGCCAGCAGCTTAGGGTCTAGCGGGGAAGAGACCCAGTACTTC	CASSLGSSGEETQYF
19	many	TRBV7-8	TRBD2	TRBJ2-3	TGTGCCAGCAGCCCGGGGACTAGCGGGGGGGCCTCGGGCACAGATACGCAGTATTTT	CASSPGTSGGASGTDTQYF
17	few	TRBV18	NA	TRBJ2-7	TGTGCCAGCTCACCACCCTGGGGGGACAGCCAGGAGGGCGAGCAGTACTTC	CASSPPWGDSQEGEQYF
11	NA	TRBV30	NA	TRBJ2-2	TGTGCCTGGAGTGGTGCCGGGGAGCTGTTTTTT	CAWSGAGELFF
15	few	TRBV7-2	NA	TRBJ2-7	TGTGCCAGCAGCTTGGAAGGGGACGGCTCCTACGAGCAGTACTTC	CASSLEGDGSYEQYF
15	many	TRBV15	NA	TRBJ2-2	TGTGCCACCAGCAGAGACGACCGAGACACCGGGGAGCTGTTTTTT	CATSRDDRDTGELFF
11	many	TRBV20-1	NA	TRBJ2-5	TGCAGTGCTAGAGCGGTCGCGACCCAGTACTTC	CSARAVATQYF
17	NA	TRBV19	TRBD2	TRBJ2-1	TGTGCCAGTAGCCCGACTAGCGGGAATTTCGCCTACAATGAGCAGTTCTTC	CASSPTSGNFAYNEQFF
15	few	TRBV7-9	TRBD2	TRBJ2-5	TGTGCCAGCAGCTTAGATTCTAGCGGGATGGAGACCCAGTACTTC	CASSLDSSGMETQYF
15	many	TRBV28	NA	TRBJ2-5	TGTGCCAGCAGACCCGGCCGGGCTCACAAAGAGACCCAGTACTTC	CASRPGRAHKETQYF